The T cell receptor (beta chain) described here comes from a study of blood T cell repertoires in COVID-19. The repertoire was sequenced with immunoSEQ multiplex PCR; TCRdb's copy has only in-frame clones and lacks some. The table includes 270,000 or so clones, 80% to 85% detected once. The length of the CDR3 is 15 residues. With V trimmed by 5 bases and J by 5 bases, 7 bases remained unmatched. The germline gives CDR1 LNHDA, CDR2 SQIVND (reference sequence). The chain joins TRBV19 to TRBJ1-1, with 11 bases fitting TRBD1. This TCR was sampled from a man aged 45-65 years who had recovered from COVID-19. The source material was PBMCs or T cells enriched from blood (not recorded which). This CDR3 is CASSPRTGGLTEAFF. The DNA for the CDR3 is TGTGCCAGTAGTCCACGGACAGGGGGCTTGACTGAAGCTTTCTTT.